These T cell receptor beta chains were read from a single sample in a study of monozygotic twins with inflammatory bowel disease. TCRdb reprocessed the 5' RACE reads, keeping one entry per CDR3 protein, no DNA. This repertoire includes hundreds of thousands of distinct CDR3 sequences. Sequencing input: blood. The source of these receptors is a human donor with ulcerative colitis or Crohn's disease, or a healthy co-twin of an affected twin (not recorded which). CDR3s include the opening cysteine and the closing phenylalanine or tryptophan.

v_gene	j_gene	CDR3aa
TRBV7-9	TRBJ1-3	CASSPGPNSGNTIYF
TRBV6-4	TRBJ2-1	CASRTRQGSIDNEQFF
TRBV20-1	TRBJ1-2	CSARDSYGYTF
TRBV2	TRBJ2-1	CASIGASGKYNEQFF
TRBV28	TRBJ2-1	CAGRGTGPKGEQFF
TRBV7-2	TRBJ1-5	CASSSPDRGLNQPQHF
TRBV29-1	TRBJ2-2	CSVDPQGSTGELFF
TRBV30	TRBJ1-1	CAWRGQVNTEAFF
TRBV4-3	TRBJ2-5	CASSQDGGSRETQYF
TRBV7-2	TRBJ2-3	CASSRGGGLSGGTQYF
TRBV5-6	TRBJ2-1	CASSWGLAGTGALNEQFF
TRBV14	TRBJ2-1	CASSQKLRGSPNYNEQFF
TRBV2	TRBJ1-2	CARTGVYASDGYTF
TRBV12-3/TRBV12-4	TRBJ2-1	CASSMLAGAYNEQFF
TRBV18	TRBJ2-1	CASSDRGNEQFF
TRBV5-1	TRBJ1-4	CASSLFEPLNEKLFF
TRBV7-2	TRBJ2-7	CASNELSSYEQYF
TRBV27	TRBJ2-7	CASSYHAGTGGLEQYF
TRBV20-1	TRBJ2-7	CSALGDTSYEQYF
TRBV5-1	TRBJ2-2	CASSPLGRGSGELFF
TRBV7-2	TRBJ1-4	CASSLIGGRDEKLFF
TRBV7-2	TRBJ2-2	CASSFVGPSTGELFF
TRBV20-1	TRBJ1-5	CSARTGHNQPQHF
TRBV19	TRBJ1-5	CASSTRWGDQPQHF
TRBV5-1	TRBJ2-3	CASSPRTGRGSDTQYF
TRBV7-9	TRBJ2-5	CASSRLYRDQETQYF
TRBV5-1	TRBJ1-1	CASLGSQGSTEAFF
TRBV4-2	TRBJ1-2	CASSAWSADVGGYTF
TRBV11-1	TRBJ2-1	CASSFWLAAYNEQFF
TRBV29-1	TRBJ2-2	CSVEESSRGWTANTGELFF
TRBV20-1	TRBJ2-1	CSARTRLAGSITTYNEQFF
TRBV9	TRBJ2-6	CASSVGRGVGANALTF
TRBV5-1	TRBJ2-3	CASHTGGAVTDTQYF
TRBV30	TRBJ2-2	CASGRFSGELFF
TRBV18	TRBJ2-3	CASSRALAGVRTDTQYF